The 18 T cell receptor beta chains given below trace back to one sample, sequenced in a study of blood T cell repertoires in COVID-19. The repertoire was sequenced with immunoSEQ multiplex PCR; TCRdb's copy has only in-frame clones and lacks some. The sample consists of 35,000 to 55,000 clones, about 89% of them appearing once. Input material: peripheral blood. Receptors originate from a human donor in a cohort sampled during active COVID-19.

The genes are TRBV11-3 and TRBJ1-1; the D is unclear. With 5 bases removed from V and 1 base from J, the gap between germline ends came to 8 bases. The CDR3 spans 13 residues. Germline assignment: CDR1 SGHNT and CDR2 YENEEA. For the CDR3, the DNA is TGTGCCAGCAGCCGGCGGCCGAACACTGAAGCTTTCTTT. Protein: CASSRRPNTEAFF.

This sequence joins TRBV6-6 and TRBJ1-2, with 10 bases identical to TRBD1. The V and J ends lost 6 bases and 8 bases, in that order; junction bases with no gene match: 6. The CDR3 spans 13 residues. CDR1 and CDR2 (germline): MNHNY, SVGAGI (reference sequence). This CDR3 is CASSSGTGVGYTF. CDR3 nucleotides: TGTGCCAGCAGCTCCGGGACAGGGGTCGGCTACACCTTC.

CDR3 sequence (DNA): TGTGCCAGCACCCTCGGGGGGGGGCGCGGTTCACCCCTCCACTTT. Protein: CASTLGGGRGSPLHF. The rearrangement uses TRBV28 and TRBJ1-6, with D possibly TRBD1 on 6 matching bases. V shed 7 bases and J shed 9 bases, with 19 bases lying between them. In germline, CDR1 is MDHEN, CDR2 SYDVKM. This CDR3 has 15 residues.

V and J are TRBV5-1 and TRBJ2-3; TRBD2 matches 8 bases. Germline V lookup: CDR1 SGHRS, CDR2 YFSETQ. There are 16 residues in the CDR3. The ends lost 4 bases at V and 2 bases at J; junction bases unmatched: 9. CDR3 coding DNA: TGCGCCAGCAGCCTAGGACTAGCCGCGTCCACAGATACGCAGTATTTT. Translated: CASSLGLAASTDTQYF.

Written as DNA, the CDR3 is TGTGCCAGTAGTCGAATGGGACAGACCACAGATACGCAGTATTTT. This translates into CASSRMGQTTDTQYF. The V call is TRBV19, the J call TRBJ2-3; 7 bases are shared with TRBD1. V dropped 5 bases and J dropped 2; count of bases not matched to a gene: 7. Per germline, CDR1 LNHDA and CDR2 SQIVND (reference sequence). This CDR3 has 15 residues.

The CDR3 region is CASSRGGDQPQHF. CDR3 DNA sequence: TGTGCCAGCTCCAGGGGCGGAGATCAGCCCCAGCATTTT. This chain connects TRBV6-6 to TRBJ1-5; TRBD1 is a possible D gene (6 bases). CDR1 is MNHNY, CDR2 SVGAGI, per germline (reference sequence). The CDR3 is 13 amino acids. V lost 8 bases, J lost 5 bases, and 13 bases lay in between.

This chain joins TRBV28 and TRBJ2-7, with D maybe TRBD1 (6 bases). The germline CDR1 and CDR2 sequences are MDHEN and SYDVKM. Trimming left V 5 bases short and J 3 bases short, with 8 bases between. The CDR3 totals 12 residues. The CDR3 here is CASSPDSYEQYF. The CDR3 DNA reads as TGTGCCAGCAGTCCGGACAGCTACGAGCAGTACTTC.

The chain joins TRBV7-2 to TRBJ2-1; a possible D gene is TRBD2 (5 bases). The length of the CDR3 is 17 residues. Trimming took 2 bases from V and 0 from J, leaving 14 bases between them. Germline V CDR1 and CDR2: SGHTA, FQGNSA. Written as DNA, the CDR3 is TGTGCCAGCAGCTTACCTATAGCGTATAGCTCCTACAATGAGCAGTTCTTC. Amino acid sequence: CASSLPIAYSSYNEQFF.

The chain uses TRBV28 and TRBJ2-7; the match to TRBD2 covers 13 bases. CDR3 length: 17 residues. V shed 6 bases and J 2 bases; nucleotides not matched to a gene: 10. CDR1 and CDR2 from the germline V gene are MDHEN and SYDVKM. CDR3 in DNA: TGTGCCAGCAGCCTATTCGGACTAGCGGGAGTCCCCTACGAGCAGTACTTC. This translates into CASSLFGLAGVPYEQYF.

In DNA form, the CDR3 reads TGTGCCAGCAGTGAAATTTTGGGACAGGGGGCAGAGAGCAATCAGCCCCAGCATTTT. It encodes CASSEILGQGAESNQPQHF. The genes are TRBV6-1 and TRBJ1-5; 12 positions match TRBD1. The CDR3 is 19 residues long. Losses at the gene ends were 2 bases for V and 1 base for J; bases not matched to a gene: 9. From germline, CDR1 is MNHNS and CDR2 SASEGT.

The chain links TRBV6-6 to TRBJ2-7; TRBD2 matches at 12 bases. The CDR3 loop spans 16 amino acids. Germline lookup yields CDR1 MNHNY and CDR2 SVGAGI (reference sequence). V lost 6 bases and J lost 4; bases outside the gene matches: 10. CDR3 loop: CASSRLTSGGYYEQYF. CDR3 coding DNA: TGTGCCAGCAGCCGCCTGACTAGCGGGGGTTATTACGAGCAGTACTTC.

The chain employs TRBV6-2 or TRBV6-3 and TRBJ1-5; D ambiguous. This CDR3 has 16 residues. Germline lookup yields CDR1 MNHEY and CDR2 SVGEGT. The V end lost 4 bases, the J end lost 1 base, and 14 bases lay between the germline ends. In nucleotides, the CDR3 is TGTGCCAGCAGTTCTCCTCAGGTTTTAAGCAATCAGCCCCAGCATTTT. Residues: CASSSPQVLSNQPQHF.

J is TRBJ2-1 and V is TRBV20-1; no clear D. This CDR3 spans 10 amino acids. Trimming took off 3 bases at V and 7 bases at J, with 4 bases between the two ends. Germline-derived CDR1 and CDR2 are DFQATT and SNEGSKA (reference sequence). Here the CDR3 reads CSASRNEQFF. Here the CDR3 DNA reads TGCAGTGCTAGCAGGAATGAGCAGTTCTTC.

The chain joins TRBV9 to TRBJ1-2; 8 bases align to TRBD1. The CDR3 is made up of 12 amino acids. In germline, CDR1 is SGDLS, CDR2 YYNGEE. Trimming at V came to 4 bases and at J to 12 bases, leaving 8 bases not matched to a gene. The CDR3 loop reads CASSRDRGRHTF. The CDR3 region has the DNA TGTGCCAGCAGCAGAGACAGGGGTCGCCACACCTTC.

The chain employs TRBV28 and TRBJ2-7; D is undetermined. The CDR3 runs 16 residues. V lost 7 bases and J 0 bases, leaving 19 bases between the germline ends. Germline assignment: CDR1 MDHEN and CDR2 SYDVKM. CDR3 region: CASIPPRESGSYEQYF. CDR3 in DNA: TGTGCCAGCATCCCCCCCCGTGAGTCGGGCTCCTACGAGCAGTACTTC.

The chain has TRBV2 and TRBJ2-2; 8 bases are a match to TRBD1. This CDR3 is built from 15 residues. Germline V gene lookup returns CDR1 SNHLY and CDR2 FYNNEI. V lost 2 bases, J lost 8 bases, and 7 bases stayed unmatched. In DNA form, the CDR3 reads TGTGCCAGCAGTGAATATCAGGGGGCAAGAGGGGAGCTGTTTTTT. This translates into CASSEYQGARGELFF.

This sequence joins TRBV2 and TRBJ2-5; tentatively, D is TRBD2 (6 bases). Germline CDR1 SNHLY, CDR2 FYNNEI. The CDR3 extends over 12 amino acids. V gave up 9 bases and J gave up 3 bases, with 11 bases separating them. CDR3 in amino acids: CASRRVEETQYF. The CDR3 DNA reads TGTGCCAGTCGGAGGGTCGAAGAGACCCAGTACTTC.

The V and J genes are TRBV24-1 and TRBJ2-5; 12 bases map to TRBD2. V lost 9 bases to trimming and J lost 4 bases; unmatched junction nucleotides: 8. The CDR3 contains 15 residues. Germline lookup yields CDR1 KGHDR and CDR2 SFDVKD. The CDR3 DNA sequence: TGTGCCACCCCTGTGACTAGCGGGAGTGGAGAGACCCAGTACTTC. It yields the protein CATPVTSGSGETQYF.